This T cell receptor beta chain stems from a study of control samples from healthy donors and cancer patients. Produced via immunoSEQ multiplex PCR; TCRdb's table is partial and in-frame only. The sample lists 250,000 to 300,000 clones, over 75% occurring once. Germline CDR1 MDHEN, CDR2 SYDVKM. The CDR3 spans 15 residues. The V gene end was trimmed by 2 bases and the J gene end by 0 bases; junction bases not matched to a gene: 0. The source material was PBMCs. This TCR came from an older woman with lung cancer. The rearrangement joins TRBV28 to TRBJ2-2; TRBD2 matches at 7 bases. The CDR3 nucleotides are TGTGCCAGCAGTTTAGCGGGGGCGAACACCGGGGAGCTGTTTTTT. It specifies CASSLAGANTGELFF.